This T cell receptor beta chain was captured by sequencing in a study of shared T cell receptors in the human thymus. Data came from immunoSEQ multiplex PCR; TCRdb stores just in-frame clones and leaves some out. The repertoire holds some 700,000 clones, with approximately 83% as singletons. The germline V gene has CDR1 SGHRS and CDR2 YFSETQ. The CDR3 is 17 amino acids. The V gene end was trimmed by 0 bases and the J gene end by 5 bases; junction bases not matched to a gene: 10. This clone has a single count. These data were likewise used in another study, on human thymus T cells.

Specimen: thymocytes. This sequence was found in a girl less than two years old with a congenital heart defect. This sequence joins TRBV5-1 and TRBJ1-4; 7 bases match TRBD1. This chain's CDR3 is CASSLELQRGHNEKLFF. In DNA form, the CDR3 reads TGCGCCAGCAGCTTGGAATTGCAGAGGGGGCACAATGAAAAACTGTTTTTT.